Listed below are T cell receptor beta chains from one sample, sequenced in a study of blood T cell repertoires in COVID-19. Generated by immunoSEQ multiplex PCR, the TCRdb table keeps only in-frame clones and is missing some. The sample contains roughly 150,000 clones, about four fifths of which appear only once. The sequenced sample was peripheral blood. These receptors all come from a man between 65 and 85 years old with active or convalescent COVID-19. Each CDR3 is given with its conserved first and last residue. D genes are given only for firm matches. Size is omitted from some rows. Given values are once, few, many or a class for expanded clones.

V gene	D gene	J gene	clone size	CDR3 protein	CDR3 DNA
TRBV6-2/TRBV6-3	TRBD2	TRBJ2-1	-	CASSYRGVAGGKYNEQFF	TGTGCCAGCAGTTACCGCGGGGTGGCGGGAGGAAAATACAATGAGCAGTTCTTC
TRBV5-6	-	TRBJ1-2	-	CASSLVGEGWHYGYTF	TGTGCCAGCAGCTTGGTGGGTGAGGGCTGGCACTATGGCTACACCTTC
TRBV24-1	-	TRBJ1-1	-	CATSARDTKNTEAFF	TGTGCCACCAGTGCTAGGGACACCAAGAACACTGAAGCTTTCTTT
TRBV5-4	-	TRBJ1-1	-	CASSPRGGTNTEAFF	TGTGCCAGCAGCCCTAGGGGGGGGACGAACACTGAAGCTTTCTTT
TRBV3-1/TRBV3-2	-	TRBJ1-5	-	CASSQGRDQPQHF	TGTGCCAGCAGCCAAGGCCGAGATCAGCCCCAGCATTTT
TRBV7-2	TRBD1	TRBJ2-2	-	CASSPPDRVGTGELFF	TGTGCCAGCAGCCCACCGGACAGGGTTGGCACCGGGGAGCTGTTTTTT
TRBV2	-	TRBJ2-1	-	CASSEYQVSSYNEQFF	TGTGCCAGCAGTGAATATCAGGTTAGCTCCTACAATGAGCAGTTCTTC
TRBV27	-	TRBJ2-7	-	CASSSSGGMLYEQYF	TGTGCCAGCAGTTCCTCCGGGGGAATGCTCTACGAGCAGTACTTC
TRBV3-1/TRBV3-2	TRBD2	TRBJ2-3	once	CASSQPVLAGGQDTQYF	TGTGCCAGCAGCCAACCCGTTTTAGCGGGGGGACAAGATACGCAGTATTTT
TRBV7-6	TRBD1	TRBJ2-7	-	CASSLAGQGAYEQYF	TGTGCCAGCAGCTTAGCGGGACAGGGGGCCTACGAGCAGTACTTC
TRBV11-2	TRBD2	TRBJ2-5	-	CASSLPTSGKETQYF	TGTGCCAGCAGCTTACCGACTAGCGGGAAAGAGACCCAGTACTTC
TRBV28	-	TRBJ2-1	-	CASKEGSYNEQFF	TGTGCCAGCAAGGAGGGGTCCTACAATGAGCAGTTCTTC
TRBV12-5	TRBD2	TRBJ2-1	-	CASGPPGLAGGPGNEQFF	TGTGCTAGTGGTCCCCCGGGACTAGCGGGGGGGCCGGGGAATGAGCAGTTCTTC
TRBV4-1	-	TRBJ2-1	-	CASSGEVIAARGEQFF	TGCGCCAGCAGCGGAGAGGTAATAGCGGCGAGGGGTGAGCAGTTCTTC